This entry lists 3 T cell receptor beta chains sequenced from one sample in a study of CD8 T cells in ankylosing spondylitis. The antigens these receptors bind are not known. A single record per CDR3 protein comes from TCRdb applying MiXCR to the 5' RACE reads. Of approximately 400,000 distinct CDR3 sequences in the sample, around 26% were seen once. Study outcomes and limitations: Characteristic, it appeared, of ankylosing spondylitis blood was a TCR beta motif of about eight highly homologous variants.

Material: blood, either unsorted or a sorted T cell fraction (not recorded which). Every receptor here comes from a male donor with ankylosing spondylitis.

In its sample, this clonotype was seen a few times. V usage is TRBV29-1 and J usage is TRBJ1-1, with D hard to call. Germline V gene lookup returns CDR1 SQVTM and CDR2 ANQGSEA. The CDR3 totals 13 residues. Trimming removed 7 bases from V and 1 base from J, with 13 bases in between. The CDR3 nucleotides are TGCAGCGGGGAAAGGACTGGGAACACTGAAGCTTTCTTT. Its translation: CSGERTGNTEAFF. The complete variable domain, with remaining parts taken from reference TRBV29-1 and TRBJ1-1, reads SAVISQKPSRDICQRGTSLTIQCQVDSQVTMMFWYRQQPGQSLTLIATANQGSEATYESGFVIDKFPISRPNLTFSTLTVSNMSPEDSSIYLCSGERTGNTEAFFGQGTRLTVV.

The table lists this clonotype with a few counts. The chain joins TRBV12-3 or TRBV12-4 to TRBJ1-4; 7 nucleotides align to TRBD1. Germline trimming cut 6 bases from V and 2 bases from J; bases unmatched to any gene: 12. CDR3 length: 17 residues. The CDR3 sequence is CASRPLQGSQTNEKLFF. In nucleotides, the CDR3 is TGTGCCAGCAGACCTTTACAGGGGAGCCAGACTAATGAAAAACTGTTTTTT.

The chain combines TRBV5-1 with TRBJ2-3; no clear D gene. Trimming pared 0 bases from V and 5 bases from J, leaving 13 bases between. This CDR3 region has 15 residues. Germline CDR1 SGHRS, CDR2 YFSETQ. The CDR3 bases are TGCGCCAGCAGCTTGGGGAACACGGCACAAGATACGCAGTATTTT. Its translation is CASSLGNTAQDTQYF.